The T cell receptor (beta chain) under discussion was sequenced for a study of blood T cell repertoires in COVID-19. Overall study: Researchers got acute and convalescent COVID-19 samples from the United States, Italy and Spain. T cells, B-cell-depleted T cells, or PBMCs provided the cDNA or gDNA that served as material.

In the study's own analysis: Estimated nucleated cell counts came from reference gene primer amplification. TCRdb keeps only in-frame clones here, not all; method: immunoSEQ multiplex PCR. From that table come the V and J calls and clone size; the DNA was used to work out D and trimming. The sample includes around 290,000 clones, 70% to 90% of them seen just once. Seattle's cohort entered during active infection and was followed longitudinally. This CDR3 contains 16 residues. Trimming took 4 bases from V and 6 from J; bases not matched to a gene: 13. The germline gives CDR1 KGHDR, CDR2 SFDVKD. The source of this sequence is a woman aged 70-85 years with COVID-19, enrolled during active disease. The sample was peripheral blood. The genes are TRBV24-1 and TRBJ1-2; 7 nucleotides align to TRBD1. The chain's CDR3 is CATSDPARQGSHGYTF. CDR3 in DNA: TGTGCCACCAGTGACCCCGCACGACAGGGAAGTCATGGCTACACCTTC.